The clone carrying this TCR beta chain appeared once. The antigen is not known. The entry originates in a study of shared clonotypes between healthy human individuals. Study-wide results and limits: An expected dependence of interdonor clonotype sharing on sequencing depth was noted.

The germline CDR1 and CDR2 sequences are MGHRA and YSYEKL. Trimming left V 3 bases short and J 2 bases short, with 17 bases between. CDR3 length: 16 amino acids. The authors distributed each subset's genomic DNA evenly over several immunoSEQ plates. Template for every sorted-subset replicate PCR totaled around 200 ng DNA, approximately 30,000 T cell genomes. TCRdb's copy holds only in-frame clones and misses some; the assay was immunoSEQ multiplex PCR. The sample carries roughly 380,000 clones, around 96% recorded once. The sequence was collected from a man aged 30 to 45 in good health. V usage is TRBV4-1 and J usage is TRBJ2-7, with D maybe TRBD2 (6 bases). The sample taken for sequencing was memory CD8+ T cells sorted from blood. Subset of the sample: CD45RO+ cells pooled with CCR7-negative TemRA cells. The chain's CDR3 is CASSQYPRLGPYEQYF. The CDR3 DNA reads as TGCGCCAGCAGCCAGTACCCGAGACTAGGCCCCTACGAGCAGTACTTC.